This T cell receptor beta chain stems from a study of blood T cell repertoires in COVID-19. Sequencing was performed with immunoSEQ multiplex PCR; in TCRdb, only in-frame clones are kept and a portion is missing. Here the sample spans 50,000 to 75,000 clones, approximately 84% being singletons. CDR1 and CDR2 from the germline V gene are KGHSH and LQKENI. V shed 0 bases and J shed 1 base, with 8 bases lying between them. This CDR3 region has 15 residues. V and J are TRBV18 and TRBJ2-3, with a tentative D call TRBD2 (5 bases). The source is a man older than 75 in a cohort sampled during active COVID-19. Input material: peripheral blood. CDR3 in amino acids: CASSPPEAGTDTQYF. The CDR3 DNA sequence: TGTGCCAGCTCACCACCAGAAGCGGGCACAGATACGCAGTATTTT.